This note documents a single T cell receptor beta chain sequence. Its target is not known. TCRdb's table, derived via immunoSEQ multiplex PCR, lists solely in-frame clones and lacks some. The sample records 90,000 to 100,000 clones, 89% being singletons. The data belong to a study of PD-1 blockade in classical Hodgkin lymphoma. Turning to the study itself: On a schedule of every 2 weeks, patients received nivolumab 3 mg/kg intravenously.

Brentuximab vedotin exposure varied among the patients, all of whom had relapsed after autologous stem cell transplantation. Study-wide results and limits: While CD8+ TCR diversity did not rise significantly by C4D1, CD4+ TCR diversity did.

This CDR3 is built from 15 residues. The J segment lost 7 bases and the V segment lost 4 bases, leaving 12 bases of the junction unmatched. Germline CDR1 is SGHNT and CDR2 is YYREEE (reference sequence). This material consisted of peripheral blood mononuclear cells (PBMCs), taken before the second cycle of nivolumab. The sequence was obtained from a human donor with classical Hodgkin lymphoma. The chain links TRBV5-4 to TRBJ1-2, with 8 bases lining up with TRBD1. Here the CDR3 DNA reads TGTGCCAGCAGCATCGACAGGGGTATGGTATGTGGCTACACCTTC. Encoded protein: CASSIDRGMVCGYTF.